The clone carrying this TCR beta chain occurred a few times. TCRdb called the 5' RACE reads again in MiXCR, with one record for every CDR3 protein. The repertoire consists of 62,000 or so distinct CDR3 sequences, with approximately 23% occurring once and the leading ten covering over 2.5%. Germline-derived CDR1 and CDR2 are SGHRS and YFSETQ. The CDR3 is 11 residues long. Trimming removed 1 base from V and 12 bases from J, with 8 bases in between. Sequencing was carried out using memory CD4+ T cells sorted from a lymph node. Stated subset: memory CD4+ T cells, CD4+CD45RO+CD25-. This TCR was sampled from a female donor with breast cancer. V usage is TRBV5-1 and J usage is TRBJ2-1; possible D gene TRBD1, 5 bases. In DNA, the CDR3 is TGCGCCAGCAGCTTGCAGGGCCGGCAGTTCTTC. As protein: CASSLQGRQFF.